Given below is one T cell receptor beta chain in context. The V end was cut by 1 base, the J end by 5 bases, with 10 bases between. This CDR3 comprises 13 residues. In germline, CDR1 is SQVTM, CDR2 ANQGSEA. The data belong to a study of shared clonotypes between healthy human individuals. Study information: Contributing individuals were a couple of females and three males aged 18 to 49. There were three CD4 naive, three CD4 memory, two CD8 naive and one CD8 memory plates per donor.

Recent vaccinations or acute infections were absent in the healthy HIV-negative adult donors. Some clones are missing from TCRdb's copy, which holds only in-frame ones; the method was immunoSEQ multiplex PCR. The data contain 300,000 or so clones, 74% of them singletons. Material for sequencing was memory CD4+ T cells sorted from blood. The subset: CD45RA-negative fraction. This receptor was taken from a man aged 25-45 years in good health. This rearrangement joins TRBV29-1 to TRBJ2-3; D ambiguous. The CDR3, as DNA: TGCAGCGTTGAAGTTCGATCCGGAGATACGCAGTATTTT. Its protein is CSVEVRSGDTQYF.